These T cell receptor beta chains were read from a single sample in a study of blood T cell repertoires in COVID-19. Profiling relied on immunoSEQ multiplex PCR, and the TCRdb table lists in-frame clones only, not all of them. The sample includes more than 85,000 clones, around 80% of them seen just once. The sequencing input was peripheral blood. These TCRs come from an elderly woman with active or convalescent COVID-19. The CDR3 runs from the conserved cysteine through the conserved F or W. D genes are given only for firm matches. The listing skips clone size in some rows; elsewhere it reads once, few, many or a size class.

TRBV28	.	.	TRBJ2-6	CASRTSGWSGANVLTF	TGTGCCAGCAGGACATCAGGGTGGTCTGGGGCCAACGTCCTGACTTTC
TRBV11-2	TRBD2	.	TRBJ2-1	CASSLTPSGRVLFF	TGTGCCAGCAGCCTTACTCCTAGCGGGAGAGTGTTGTTCTTC
TRBV10-3	TRBD2	.	TRBJ2-7	CAISGGTKGYEQYF	TGTGCCATCAGTGGGGGGACTAAGGGCTACGAGCAGTACTTC
TRBV6-1	.	.	TRBJ2-3	CASSEGSIKSDTQYF	TGTGCCAGCAGTGAAGGGTCGATCAAGAGCGATACGCAGTATTTT
TRBV27	TRBD1	.	TRBJ2-7	CASRLDRVSYEQYF	TGTGCCAGCCGGCTCGACAGGGTGTCCTACGAGCAGTACTTC
TRBV19	.	.	TRBJ2-4	CASSIDPVRGGIQYF	TGTGCCAGTAGTATAGATCCAGTTAGAGGGGGCATTCAGTACTTC
TRBV10-3	.	.	TRBJ2-4	CAISELQGFQYF	TGTGCCATCAGTGAATTGCAGGGTTTTCAGTACTTC
TRBV5-1	.	.	TRBJ1-4	CASSLGGTRGGEKLFF	TGCGCCAGCAGCTTGGGGGGGACGAGGGGAGGTGAAAAACTGTTTTTT
TRBV18	.	.	TRBJ1-5	CASSPQGPNQPQHF	TGTGCCAGCTCACCTCAGGGGCCCAATCAGCCCCAGCATTTT
TRBV28	.	.	TRBJ2-5	CASSRIGTGQQETQYF	TGTGCCAGCAGCCGGATTGGTACAGGGCAGCAAGAGACCCAGTACTTC
TRBV6-1	TRBD1	.	TRBJ2-7	CASSETGAPYEQYF	TGTGCCAGCAGTGAAACAGGGGCCCCCTACGAGCAGTACTTC
TRBV5-6	.	.	TRBJ2-7	CASSLASYEQYF	TGTGCCAGCAGCTTGGCTTCCTACGAGCAGTACTTC
TRBV2	.	.	TRBJ2-1	CASSEGTVAGNEQFF	TGTGCCAGCAGTGAGGGGACGGTCGCGGGGAATGAGCAGTTCTTC
TRBV27	.	once	TRBJ1-5	CASSSLGLRDKKVGQPQHF	TGTGCCAGCAGTTCCCTAGGACTCCGGGACAAGAAAGTAGGTCAGCCCCAGCATTTT
TRBV28	TRBD2	.	TRBJ2-5	CASSSLAGGLQETQYF	TGTGCCAGCAGTTCCTTAGCGGGGGGTCTTCAAGAGACCCAGTACTTC
TRBV10-3	.	.	TRBJ1-1	CAISPGTRSVGNTEAFF	TGTGCCATCAGTCCCGGGACAAGGAGCGTGGGGAACACTGAAGCTTTCTTT
TRBV27	TRBD1	.	TRBJ2-3	CASSPIDRALDTQYF	TGTGCCAGCAGCCCGATCGACAGGGCCTTAGATACGCAGTATTTT
TRBV10-3	TRBD2	.	TRBJ2-1	CAISDPLADSYNEQFF	TGTGCCATCAGTGACCCCCTAGCGGACTCCTACAATGAGCAGTTCTTC
TRBV5-5	TRBD1	.	TRBJ2-7	CASSLQGGTGAYEQYF	TGTGCCAGCAGCTTGCAAGGCGGGACAGGGGCCTACGAGCAGTACTTC
TRBV27	.	.	TRBJ1-6	CASSFDTGPTYNSPLHF	TGTGCCAGCAGTTTTGATACAGGACCTACCTATAATTCACCCCTCCACTTT
TRBV30	.	once	TRBJ1-5	CAWSTGPNQPQHF	TGTGCCTGGAGTACAGGTCCCAATCAGCCCCAGCATTTT
TRBV24-1	TRBD2	.	TRBJ2-5	CATSDTGGRETQYF	TGTGCCACCAGTGATACGGGAGGTCGCGAGACCCAGTACTTC
TRBV14	TRBD2	.	TRBJ2-5	CASSRLAGLETQYF	TGTGCCAGCAGCCGTCTAGCGGGATTGGAGACCCAGTACTTC
TRBV18	.	.	TRBJ2-1	CASSPPSGWDEQFF	TGTGCCAGCTCACCACCGTCGGGATGGGATGAGCAGTTCTTC
TRBV28	.	.	TRBJ1-5	CASRRGPTGPQHF	TGTGCCAGCAGGCGGGGGCCAACGGGGCCCCAGCATTTT
TRBV7-3	.	many	TRBJ2-2	CASRPFSNTGELFF	TGTGCCAGCAGACCCTTTAGCAACACCGGGGAGCTGTTTTTT
TRBV28	TRBD2	.	TRBJ2-2	CASSFGLAVRELFF	TGTGCCAGCAGTTTTGGGCTAGCGGTCAGGGAGCTGTTTTTT
TRBV11-3	.	.	TRBJ2-7	CASSLDGVAHEQYF	TGTGCCAGCAGCTTAGATGGGGTAGCGCACGAGCAGTACTTC
TRBV5-1	TRBD1	once	TRBJ1-2	CASSFTGQAQDF	TGCGCCAGCAGCTTTACCGGACAGGCACAAGACTTC
TRBV9	TRBD1	.	TRBJ1-6	CASSPHPGQGSSPLHF	TGTGCCAGCAGCCCGCACCCGGGACAGGGGAGCTCACCCCTCCACTTT
TRBV7-9	TRBD1	.	TRBJ2-1	CASSFGTAEIEQFF	TGTGCCAGCAGCTTCGGGACAGCCGAAATTGAGCAGTTCTTC
TRBV3-1/TRBV3-2	.	.	TRBJ2-2	CASSHSTETGELFF	TGTGCCAGCAGCCATAGTACGGAGACCGGGGAGCTGTTTTTT
TRBV6-4	TRBD1	.	TRBJ2-6	CASRPDRGPGANVLTF	TGTGCCAGCAGGCCGGACAGGGGGCCTGGGGCCAACGTCCTGACTTTC
TRBV9	TRBD1	.	TRBJ2-7	CASSEGTGFPYEQYF	TGTGCCAGCAGCGAAGGGACAGGGTTCCCCTACGAGCAGTACTTC
TRBV6-5	.	.	TRBJ2-7	CASSQREAYEQYF	TGTGCCAGCAGCCAACGGGAAGCTTACGAGCAGTACTTC
TRBV19	.	.	TRBJ2-7	CASSIALTVSYEQYF	TGTGCCAGTAGTATTGCCCTCACTGTTTCCTACGAGCAGTACTTC
TRBV6-2/TRBV6-3	.	.	TRBJ2-7	CASSVGVTYEQYF	TGTGCCAGCAGTGTAGGGGTTACCTACGAGCAGTACTTC
TRBV5-1	.	few	TRBJ2-2	CASSLWANVNTGELFF	TGCGCCAGCAGCTTGTGGGCCAACGTGAACACCGGGGAGCTGTTTTTT
TRBV20-1	TRBD1	.	TRBJ2-3	CSANDRDRGSLTDTQYF	TGCAGTGCTAATGACAGGGACAGAGGGTCGCTGACAGATACGCAGTATTTT
TRBV7-2	.	.	TRBJ2-1	CASSLYYGPYNEQFF	TGTGCCAGCAGCTTATATTATGGGCCTTACAATGAGCAGTTCTTC
TRBV28	TRBD1	.	TRBJ1-5	CASSGQGGNQPQHF	TGTGCCAGCAGTGGACAGGGAGGCAATCAGCCCCAGCATTTT
TRBV9	.	.	TRBJ2-7	CASSVASSWTAPYEQYF	TGTGCCAGCAGCGTAGCTTCCAGTTGGACTGCCCCCTACGAGCAGTACTTC
TRBV25-1	.	.	TRBJ2-3	CASRTGDTQYF	TGTGCCAGCAGGACTGGAGATACGCAGTATTTT
TRBV10-3	.	.	TRBJ2-1	CAIRPGERSNEQFF	TGTGCCATCAGGCCGGGAGAGCGGTCGAATGAGCAGTTCTTC
TRBV3-1/TRBV3-2	TRBD2	.	TRBJ2-1	CASSQQLAPSSYNEQFF	TGTGCCAGCAGCCAACAACTAGCGCCAAGCTCCTACAATGAGCAGTTCTTC
TRBV6-6	.	.	TRBJ2-7	CASSYESGNYEQYF	TGTGCCAGCAGTTACGAATCCGGGAACTACGAGCAGTACTTC
TRBV11-2	.	.	TRBJ2-7	CASSLGPGAYEQYF	TGTGCCAGCAGCTTAGGGCCGGGTGCTTACGAGCAGTACTTC
TRBV5-1	.	.	TRBJ2-5	CASRRGAQETQYF	TGCGCCAGCCGACGCGGGGCTCAAGAGACCCAGTACTTC
TRBV6-5	.	.	TRBJ2-1	CASSLEGIGSEQFF	TGTGCCAGCAGCCTTGAGGGTATCGGTTCGGAGCAGTTCTTC
TRBV19	TRBD1	.	TRBJ2-1	CASSIVGTGTYNEQFF	TGTGCCAGTAGTATAGTCGGGACAGGGACCTACAATGAGCAGTTCTTC